This T cell receptor beta chain was sequenced during a study of OX40 agonist ivuxolimab in advanced cancers. Study details: The eligibility criteria allowed prior anti-PD-1, anti-PD-L1 or anti-CTLA-4 therapy, and approximately 40% had some. Whole-study results and caveats: Expanded peripheral T cell antigen specificity was not determined. Relative to CD4+, CD8+ T cells held more expanded clones on average.

On this clone: Its antigen is not identified.

Clones were sequenced by immunoSEQ multiplex PCR, and TCRdb holds only the in-frame ones, with some missing. The data contain tens of thousands of clones, roughly 85% of them singletons. Here the sequenced sample was CD4+ or CD8+ T cells sorted from blood, taken in a trial of the OX40 agonist ivuxolimab. The TCR sequence derives from an adult with an advanced solid tumor such as melanoma, head and neck, liver or kidney cancer.

CDR3 protein: CASSLESGGNEQYF. The CDR3 nucleotides read TGTGCCAGCAGCTTAGAGTCAGGGGGAAACGAGCAGTACTTC. The rearrangement links TRBV7-6 to TRBJ2-7; 7 bases match TRBD1. The ends lost 1 base at V and 5 bases at J; junction bases unmatched: 5. Looked up from germline, CDR1 is SGHVS and CDR2 is FNYEAQ. This CDR3 region has 14 residues.